This TCR beta chain comes out of a study of cytomegalovirus exposure and HLA in healthy donors. V lost 5 bases and J 4 bases, leaving 12 bases between the germline ends. Looked up from germline, CDR1 is SGHAT and CDR2 is FQNNGV. The CDR3 is made up of 14 amino acids. The study ran its PCR with 60 Vbeta and 13 Jbeta primers. TCRdb keeps only in-frame clones here, not all; method: immunoSEQ multiplex PCR. The sample has about 52,000 clones; about three quarters are singletons. The specimen was PBMCs. The clonotype originates from a woman aged 50 to 60 in good health and CMV-seronegative. The chain employs TRBV11-2 and TRBJ2-1, with D tentatively TRBD2 (6 bases). CDR3 region: CASSRGMGYNEQFF. The CDR3 DNA follows: TGTGCCAGCAGCCGGGGGATGGGGTACAATGAGCAGTTCTTC.